The 10 T cell receptor beta chains listed next were all sequenced from one sample in a study of cytomegalovirus exposure and HLA in healthy donors (dated by TCRdb to between 2016 and 2019). Library method: the immunoSEQ multiplex PCR assay. For the multiplex PCR, a mixture combining 60 forward primers for TCR Vbeta segments and 13 reverse primers for TCR Jbeta segments was used. Drawn from immuneACCESS, this table holds only the in-frame rearrangements with V and J called that TCRdb kept. Clones are partly lost; checked studies trace under half to an unresolved V gene and leave the rest unexplained. This sample gives around 120,000 clones in total; more than 80% of them show up just once. Roughly 3.5% of the sample is held by the ten biggest clonotypes. The sample taken for sequencing was PBMCs. The receptors were sampled from a male donor in good health and CMV-seronegative.

This chain connects TRBV19 to TRBJ2-7; 10 positions match TRBD2. The CDR3 has 13 amino acids. Germline V gene sequence: CDR1 LNHDA, CDR2 SQIVND (reference sequence). The V and J ends lost 8 bases and 3 bases, in that order; junction bases with no gene match: 4. The CDR3 nucleotides read TGTGCCAGTGTCGCTAGCGGGGGCTACGAGCAGTACTTC. This encodes CASVASGGYEQYF.

This chain links TRBV19 with TRBJ1-2; D is uncertain. V was pared by 7 bases and J by 0 bases, with 30 bases between. CDR1 is LNHDA and CDR2 is SQIVND in the germline V gene (reference sequence). This CDR3 contains 20 residues. CDR3 in amino acids: CASISGAGYRDLSTNYGYTF. CDR3 bases: TGTGCCAGTATCTCTGGAGCGGGGTACCGCGACCTCTCTACTAACTATGGCTACACCTTC.

V and J are TRBV30 and TRBJ2-2, with D perhaps matching TRBD2 (6 bases). Germline CDR1 and CDR2: GTSNPN and SVGIG (reference sequence). The CDR3 is made up of 15 amino acids. V was shortened by 1 base and J by 2 bases, with 11 bases between the two germline ends. The CDR3 nucleotides are TGTGCCTGGAGTGCCGGGGGTGTTAACACCGGGGAGCTGTTTTTT. It yields the protein CAWSAGGVNTGELFF.

The chain combines TRBV4-2 with TRBJ2-2, with 8 bases that match TRBD2. Germline CDR1 LGHNA, CDR2 YNFKEQ. Trimming cost V 4 bases and J 0 bases; bases outside gene matches: 7. This CDR3 is built from 17 residues. This CDR3 reads CASSPLAGNANTGELFF. The CDR3 DNA reads as TGTGCCAGCAGCCCATTAGCGGGAAACGCGAACACCGGGGAGCTGTTTTTT.

This clone was observed a handful of times. The chain links TRBV19 to TRBJ2-1; D not certain. The CDR3 has 14 amino acids. Trimming shortened V by 5 bases and J by 8 bases, and 16 bases separated the two germline ends. Germline CDR1 and CDR2: LNHDA and SQIVND (reference sequence). CDR3 amino acids: CASSLTPHTDEQFF. CDR3 sequence (DNA): TGTGCCAGTAGTCTAACGCCCCACACAGATGAGCAGTTCTTC.

The genes are TRBV11-3 and TRBJ1-3, with unresolved D. Germline values: CDR1 SGHNT, CDR2 YENEEA. Trimming shortened V by 1 base and J by 2 bases, and 6 bases separated the two germline ends. This CDR3 has 14 residues. The CDR3 nucleotides are TGTGCCAGCAGCTTAGGAGGAGCTGGAAACACCATATATTTT. Protein: CASSLGGAGNTIYF.

The chain combines TRBV11-3 with TRBJ2-7; 7 bases align to TRBD1. This CDR3 is built from 15 residues. Germline-derived CDR1 and CDR2 are SGHNT and YENEEA. J was trimmed by 2 bases and V by 5 bases; bases with no gene match: 9. The DNA for the CDR3 is TGTGCCAGCAGCCCCGGTCGACAGGGTACCTACGAGCAGTACTTC. Protein product: CASSPGRQGTYEQYF.

CDR3 sequence: CASSLRSNYGYTF. The CDR3 bases are TGTGCCAGCAGTTTGAGGTCGAACTATGGCTACACCTTC. The chain couples TRBV27 to TRBJ1-2; D not resolved. This CDR3 spans 13 amino acids. V lost 3 bases, J lost 2 bases, and 7 bases lay in between. Germline V gene lookup returns CDR1 MNHEY and CDR2 SMNVEV (reference sequence).

The chain couples TRBV5-1 to TRBJ2-1, with 9 bases that match TRBD2. Losses at the gene ends were 0 bases for V and 6 bases for J; bases not matched to a gene: 7. CDR3 length: 16 residues. Germline lookup yields CDR1 SGHRS and CDR2 YFSETQ. DNA for the CDR3: TGCGCCAGCAGCTTGGAAGTGCGGGAGGGCCGCAATGAGCAGTTCTTC. This codes for CASSLEVREGRNEQFF.

This clone was recorded only once. CDR3 amino acids: CASSLPSGGYNEQFF. CDR3 nucleotide sequence: TGCGCCAGCAGCTTGCCTAGCGGGGGGTACAATGAGCAGTTCTTC. This chain uses TRBV5-1 with TRBJ2-1; 11 positions match TRBD2. The CDR3 totals 15 residues. Germline CDR1 reads SGHRS; CDR2 reads YFSETQ. Unmatched junction bases numbered 1, after V lost 1 base and J lost 4 bases.